Listed here are 22 T cell receptor beta chains from one sample, sequenced in a study of cytomegalovirus exposure and HLA in healthy donors. Primers for the PCR totalled 60 Vbeta and 13 Jbeta. Sequencing used immunoSEQ multiplex PCR; TCRdb keeps in-frame clones, though not all of them. The table has over 100,000 clones, approximately 80% seen once. Source material: PBMCs. The receptor set was obtained from a woman younger than 45 in good health and CMV-seronegative.

The sample holds one count of this clone. V gene TRBV5-1 combines with J gene TRBJ2-7, with 9 nucleotides matching TRBD2. With 0 bases clipped from V and 4 bases from J, the junction kept 5 bases outside the gene matches. CDR3 size: 15 residues. Germline assignment: CDR1 SGHRS and CDR2 YFSETQ. The CDR3 DNA reads as TGCGCCAGCAGCTTGGGCGCTAGCGGGAATTACGAGCAGTACTTC. Residues: CASSLGASGNYEQYF.

This rearrangement joins TRBV7-8 to TRBJ1-5; 8 nucleotides line up with TRBD1. The length of the CDR3 is 17 residues. The V gene's germline CDR1 is SGHVS and CDR2 FQNEAQ. J lost 5 bases, V lost 0 bases, and 9 bases had no gene match. In DNA form, the CDR3 reads TGTGCCAGCAGCTTAGCGGGAGACAGGGGCAATGATCAGCCCCAGCATTTT. Its protein is CASSLAGDRGNDQPQHF.

The chain is built from TRBV4-3 and TRBJ1-2, with 7 bases that match TRBD1. This CDR3 has 16 amino acids. V shed 1 base, J shed 2 bases, and the junction held 7 bases outside the gene matches. Germline CDR1 LGHNA, CDR2 YSLEER. CDR3 coding DNA: TGCGCCAGCAGCCAAGGTACCGGGACAGAAAACTATGGCTACACCTTC. It translates to CASSQGTGTENYGYTF.

The gene calls are TRBV9 and TRBJ2-7, with 7 bases that match TRBD2. The V and J ends lost 4 bases and 1 base, in that order; junction bases with no gene match: 14. This CDR3 comprises 17 residues. Germline V gene data show CDR1 as SGDLS and CDR2 as YYNGEE. The CDR3 reads CASSPLREGPTSYEQYF. The DNA of the CDR3 is TGTGCCAGCAGCCCCTTGAGGGAGGGGCCCACGTCCTACGAGCAGTACTTC.

The chain couples TRBV18 to TRBJ1-1, with 9 bases lining up with TRBD1. CDR1 and CDR2 (germline): KGHSH, LQKENI. The CDR3 has 17 residues. The trim removed 5 bases at V and 0 bases at J, leaving 10 bases unmatched. The CDR3 sequence: CASSSTGTGLMNTEAFF. The CDR3 nucleotides are TGTGCCAGCTCATCAACCGGGACAGGGTTAATGAACACTGAAGCTTTCTTT.

This clone has just a few counts. V and J are TRBV7-3 and TRBJ2-1; 10 nucleotides match TRBD2. The CDR3 is 15 amino acids. V dropped 4 bases and J dropped 7; count of bases not matched to a gene: 7. Germline CDR1 and CDR2: SGHTA and FQGTGA. The CDR3 here is CASSWQRGGRNEQFF. The CDR3 coding sequence is TGTGCCAGCAGCTGGCAGCGGGGGGGCCGAAATGAGCAGTTCTTC. Filled out from reference TRBV7-3 and TRBJ2-1, the complete variable domain reads GAGVSQTPSNKVTEKGKYVELRCDPISGHTALYWYRQSLGQGPEFLIYFQGTGAADDSGLPNDRFFAVRPEGSVSTLKIQRTERGDSAVYLCASSWQRGGRNEQFFGPGTRLTVL.

The chain employs TRBV10-3 and TRBJ2-7; 11 bases are shared with TRBD2. This CDR3 is 17 amino acids long. Germline CDR1 ENHRY, CDR2 SYGVKD. J lost 3 bases, V lost 2 bases, and 9 bases had no gene match. The CDR3 sequence: CAISEEPGLAAIYEQYF. In nucleotides, the CDR3 is TGTGCCATCAGTGAGGAACCGGGACTAGCGGCAATCTACGAGCAGTACTTC.

The chain employs TRBV27 and TRBJ1-2; 7 nucleotides align to TRBD1. V shed 0 bases, J shed 0 bases, and the junction held 1 base outside the gene matches. The germline CDR1 and CDR2 sequences are MNHEY and SMNVEV (reference sequence). The CDR3 sequence is 15 residues long. The CDR3 sequence: CASSLSTGSNYGYTF. The CDR3 DNA sequence: TGTGCCAGCAGTTTATCGACAGGGTCTAACTATGGCTACACCTTC.

The chain uses TRBV4-1 and TRBJ2-7, with D possibly being TRBD1 (6 bases). V lost 1 base and J 4 bases, leaving 11 bases between the germline ends. Germline V gene lookup returns CDR1 MGHRA and CDR2 YSYEKL. The CDR3 sequence is 14 residues long. In DNA form, the CDR3 reads TGCGCCAGCAGCCAAGGCCCAGGGGAGTACGAGCAGTACTTC. Amino acids: CASSQGPGEYEQYF.

The chain couples TRBV30 to TRBJ1-5, with a tentative D call TRBD1 (5 bases). The V gene's germline CDR1 is GTSNPN and CDR2 SVGIG (reference sequence). The CDR3 has 14 amino acids. Trimming shortened V by 3 bases and J by 5 bases, and 14 bases separated the two germline ends. The CDR3 region has the DNA TGTGCCTGGAGCCGGGGGTTGGAGCATCAGCCCCAGCATTTT. Its translation: CAWSRGLEHQPQHF.

This CDR3 reads CASSEALFGGTGGFRNQPQHF. For the CDR3, the DNA is TGTGCCAGCAGTGAAGCGCTATTTGGCGGGACAGGGGGCTTTCGCAATCAGCCCCAGCATTTT. This chain uses TRBV6-1 with TRBJ1-5, with 12 bases that match TRBD1. The CDR3 contains 21 residues. V shed 0 bases, J shed 2 bases, and the junction held 14 bases outside the gene matches. CDR1 is MNHNS, CDR2 SASEGT, per germline.

The V gene is TRBV5-1, the J gene TRBJ2-5; D is perhaps TRBD1 (6 bases). The germline V gene encodes CDR1 SGHRS and CDR2 YFSETQ. The V and J ends lost 8 bases and 5 bases respectively, with 13 bases between them. The CDR3 runs 12 residues. This CDR3 reads CASYRETETQYF. CDR3 DNA: TGCGCCAGTTACAGGGAAACGGAGACCCAGTACTTC.

This sequence joins TRBV4-1 and TRBJ2-5, with D uncertain. Germline lookup yields CDR1 MGHRA and CDR2 YSYEKL. V gave up 0 bases and J gave up 6 bases, with 17 bases separating them. The CDR3 contains 16 residues. CDR3 DNA sequence: TGCGCCAGCAGCCAAGATGTTTCAGGCGCGCTGAAGACCCAGTACTTC. Translating gives CASSQDVSGALKTQYF.

The CDR3 region is CASKTGRGTNYGYTF. The CDR3 DNA follows: TGTGCCTCGAAGACAGGGAGAGGGACTAACTATGGCTACACCTTC. The chain links TRBV30 to TRBJ1-2, with TRBD1 matching 7 bases. With 7 bases clipped from V and 0 bases from J, the junction kept 11 bases outside the gene matches. This CDR3 has 15 amino acids. Germline lookup yields CDR1 GTSNPN and CDR2 SVGIG (reference sequence).

The chain couples TRBV10-3 to TRBJ1-5, with D tentatively TRBD1 (6 bases). The length of the CDR3 is 12 residues. Per germline, CDR1 ENHRY and CDR2 SYGVKD. V was shortened by 11 bases and J by 6 bases, with 14 bases between the two germline ends. The CDR3 spells CASSQGSQPQHF. In DNA form, the CDR3 reads TGTGCCTCCTCACAGGGTAGTCAGCCCCAGCATTTT.

This clone came up a few times. CDR3 amino acids: CASSGGQGNTGELFF. The CDR3 bases are TGTGCCAGCAGCGGTGGACAGGGGAACACCGGGGAGCTGTTTTTT. The rearrangement links TRBV9 to TRBJ2-2; 8 bases map to TRBD1. CDR1 and CDR2 (germline): SGDLS, YYNGEE. The CDR3 spans 15 residues. Trimming took 3 bases from V and 1 from J; bases not matched to a gene: 2.

This chain links TRBV4-2 with TRBJ2-7, with 12 bases that match TRBD2. The germline V gene has CDR1 LGHNA and CDR2 YNFKEQ. Losses at the gene ends were 1 base for V and 7 bases for J; bases not matched to a gene: 5. The CDR3 has 15 residues. This chain's CDR3 is CASSQASGGAGEQYF. For the CDR3, the DNA is TGTGCCAGCAGCCAAGCTAGCGGGGGGGCCGGAGAGCAGTACTTC.

This clone occurred a few times. The chain links TRBV15 to TRBJ2-7; D remains ambiguous. V lost 3 bases and J lost 5, with 17 bases in between. CDR1 is LNHNV, CDR2 YYDKDF, per germline (reference sequence). CDR3 length: 15 residues. The CDR3 loop reads CATSRETYSRNEQYF. The CDR3 region has the DNA TGTGCCACCAGCAGGGAAACTTACTCGAGGAACGAGCAGTACTTC.

This clone has only a few counts. J is TRBJ2-1 and V is TRBV5-1, with 13 bases lining up with TRBD2. CDR3 length: 15 amino acids. The trim removed 5 bases at V and 8 bases at J, leaving 7 bases unmatched. CDR1 and CDR2 (germline): SGHRS, YFSETQ. The CDR3 loop is CASSWRTSGRDEQFF. CDR3 nucleotide sequence: TGCGCCAGCAGTTGGCGGACTAGCGGGAGAGATGAGCAGTTCTTC.

This chain connects TRBV7-9 to TRBJ2-2; D not resolved. This CDR3 has 15 amino acids. Per germline, CDR1 SEHNR and CDR2 FQNEAQ (reference sequence). The V end lost 5 bases, the J end lost 6 bases, and 16 bases lay between the germline ends. CDR3 in amino acids: CASSAGPLPPGELFF. The CDR3 nucleotides read TGTGCCAGCAGCGCTGGGCCCCTTCCCCCCGGGGAGCTGTTTTTT.

The chain links TRBV30 to TRBJ1-1, with 7 bases that match TRBD1. The V and J ends lost 1 base and 1 base, in that order; junction bases with no gene match: 3. This CDR3 has 14 amino acids. Germline V gene lookup returns CDR1 GTSNPN and CDR2 SVGIG (reference sequence). In DNA, the CDR3 is TGTGCCTGGAGTGCATGGGACAGGAACACTGAAGCTTTCTTT. It translates to CAWSAWDRNTEAFF.

This rearrangement joins TRBV7-9 to TRBJ2-7; TRBD1 matches at 8 bases. CDR1 SEHNR and CDR2 FQNEAQ come from the germline V gene (reference sequence). V shed 5 bases and J 2 bases; nucleotides not matched to a gene: 8. The CDR3 spans 15 residues. This chain's CDR3 is CASSDGQGGPYEQYF. The CDR3, as DNA: TGTGCCAGCAGCGATGGACAGGGTGGCCCCTACGAGCAGTACTTC.